This entry lists 4 T cell receptor beta chains sequenced from one sample in a study of blood T cells in healthy people across ages. Through a sample-barcoded 5' primer and a J-beta primer mix, a second PCR was run for roughly 6 to 12 cycles. TCRdb reprocessed the 5' RACE reads with MiXCR, giving one entry per CDR3 protein. The table has 1,100,000 or so distinct CDR3 sequences, 40% to 45% seen once. The source material was blood. These receptors all come from an older woman in good health.

The V and J genes are TRBV2 and TRBJ2-7; perhaps D is TRBD1 or TRBD2 (6 bases each). CDR3 length: 15 amino acids. Germline V gene sequence: CDR1 SNHLY, CDR2 FYNNEI. Trimming shortened V by 6 bases and J by 10 bases, and 25 bases separated the two germline ends. CDR3: CASSRRAGEGGSQYF. In DNA, the CDR3 is TGTGCCAGCAGCCGGCGGGCGGGTGAAGGGGGGTCCCAGTACTTC.

This clonotype occurred a few times. The chain employs TRBV28 and TRBJ2-3; 10 bases line up with TRBD2. V dropped 4 bases and J dropped 0; count of bases not matched to a gene: 13. The CDR3 sequence is 19 residues long. CDR1 and CDR2 (germline): MDHEN, SYDVKM. The CDR3 DNA is TGTGCCAGCAGTTCCCCTAGGGCTAGCGGGAGCGCTAGCACAGATACGCAGTATTTT. Its protein is CASSSPRASGSASTDTQYF.

The J gene is TRBJ2-3, the V gene TRBV29-1; 8 bases match TRBD1. The CDR3 runs to 14 residues. CDR1 SQVTM and CDR2 ANQGSEA come from the germline V gene. The ends lost 8 bases at V and 2 bases at J; junction bases unmatched: 9. The CDR3: CSTAGTGYTDTQYF. CDR3 sequence (DNA): TGCAGCACGGCCGGGACAGGATACACAGATACGCAGTATTTT.

This clonotype was seen only a few times. The gene calls are TRBV5-1 and TRBJ2-3, with a possible D match to TRBD2 (6 bases). The CDR3 has 16 residues. Germline V gene sequence: CDR1 SGHRS, CDR2 YFSETQ. V gave up 1 base and J gave up 3 bases, with 15 bases separating them. The CDR3 DNA reads TGCGCCAGCAGCTTGTTGGCTAGCGTTAGGACAGATACGCAGTATTTT. It specifies CASSLLASVRTDTQYF.